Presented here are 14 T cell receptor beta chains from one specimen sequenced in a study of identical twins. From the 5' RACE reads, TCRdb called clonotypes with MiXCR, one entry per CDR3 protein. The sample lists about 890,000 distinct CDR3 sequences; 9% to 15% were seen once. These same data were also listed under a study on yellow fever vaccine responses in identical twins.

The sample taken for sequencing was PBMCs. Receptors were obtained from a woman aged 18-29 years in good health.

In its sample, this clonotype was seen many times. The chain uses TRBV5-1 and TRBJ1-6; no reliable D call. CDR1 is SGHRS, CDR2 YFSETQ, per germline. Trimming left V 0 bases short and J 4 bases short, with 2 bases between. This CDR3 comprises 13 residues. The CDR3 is CASSLEYNSPLHF. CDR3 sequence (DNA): TGCGCCAGCAGCTTGGAGTATAATTCACCCCTCCACTTT.

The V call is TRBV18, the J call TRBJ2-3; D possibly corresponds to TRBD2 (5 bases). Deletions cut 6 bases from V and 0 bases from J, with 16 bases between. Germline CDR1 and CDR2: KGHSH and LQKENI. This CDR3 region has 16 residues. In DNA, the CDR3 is TGTGCCAGCTCTTCCCGGACTGTTATGAGCACAGATACGCAGTATTTT. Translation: CASSSRTVMSTDTQYF.

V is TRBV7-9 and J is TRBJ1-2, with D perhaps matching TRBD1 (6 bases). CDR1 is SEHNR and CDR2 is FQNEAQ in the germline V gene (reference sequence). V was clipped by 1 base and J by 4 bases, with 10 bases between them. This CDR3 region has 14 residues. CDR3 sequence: CASSLGQGRYGYTF. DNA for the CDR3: TGTGCCAGCAGCTTAGGCCAGGGGCGCTATGGCTACACCTTC.

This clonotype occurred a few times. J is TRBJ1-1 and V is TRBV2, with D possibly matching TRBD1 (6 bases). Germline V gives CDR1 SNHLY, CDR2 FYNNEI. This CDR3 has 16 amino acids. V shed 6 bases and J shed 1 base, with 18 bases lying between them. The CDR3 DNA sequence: TGTGCCAGCAGCGGAGGGTTGGGGGCAGGGAACACTGAAGCTTTCTTT. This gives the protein CASSGGLGAGNTEAFF.

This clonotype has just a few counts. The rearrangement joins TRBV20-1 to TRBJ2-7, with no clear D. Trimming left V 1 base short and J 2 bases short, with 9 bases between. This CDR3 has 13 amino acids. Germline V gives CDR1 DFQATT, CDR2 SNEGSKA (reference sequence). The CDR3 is CSARVDSTYEQYV. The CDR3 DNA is TGCAGTGCTAGAGTCGACTCAACCTACGAGCAGTACGTC.

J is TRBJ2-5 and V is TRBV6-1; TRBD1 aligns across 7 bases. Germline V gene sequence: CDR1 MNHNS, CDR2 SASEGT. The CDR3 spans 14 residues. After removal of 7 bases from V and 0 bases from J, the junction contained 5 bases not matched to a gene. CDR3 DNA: TGTGCCAGCACCATGGGGACAGACCAAGAGACCCAGTACTTC. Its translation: CASTMGTDQETQYF.

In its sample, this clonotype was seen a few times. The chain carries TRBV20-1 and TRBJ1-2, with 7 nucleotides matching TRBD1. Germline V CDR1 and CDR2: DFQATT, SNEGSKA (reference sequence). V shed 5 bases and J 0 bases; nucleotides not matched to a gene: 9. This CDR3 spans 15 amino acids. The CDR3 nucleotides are TGCAGTGCTCCTCGGACAGGCTCAGCTAACTATGGCTACACCTTC. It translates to CSAPRTGSANYGYTF.

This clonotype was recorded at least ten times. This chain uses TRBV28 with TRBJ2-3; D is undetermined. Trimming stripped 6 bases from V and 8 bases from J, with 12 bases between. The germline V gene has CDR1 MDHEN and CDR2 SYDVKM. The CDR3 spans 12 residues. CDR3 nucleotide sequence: TGTGCCAGCAGCCTTTCCATGGGTACGCAGTATTTT. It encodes CASSLSMGTQYF. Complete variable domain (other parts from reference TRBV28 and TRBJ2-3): DVKVTQSSRYLVKRTGEKVFLECVQDMDHENMFWYRQDPGLGLRLIYFSYDVKMKEKGDIPEGYSVSREKKERFSLILESASTNQTSMYLCASSLSMGTQYFGPGTRLTVL.

The CDR3: CASRPLGQGIPEQYV. The CDR3 DNA is TGTGCCAGCAGACCCTTGGGACAGGGTATACCCGAGCAGTACGTC. This sequence joins TRBV27 and TRBJ2-7, with TRBD1 identical over 9 bases. The junction had 12 bases not matched to a gene; V was cut back by 6 bases and J by 6 bases. In germline, CDR1 is MNHEY, CDR2 SMNVEV (reference sequence). The length of the CDR3 is 15 residues.

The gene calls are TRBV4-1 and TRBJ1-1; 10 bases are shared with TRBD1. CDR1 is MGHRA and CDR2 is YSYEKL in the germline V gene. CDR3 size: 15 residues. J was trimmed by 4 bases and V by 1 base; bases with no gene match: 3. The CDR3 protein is CASSQATGGITEAFF. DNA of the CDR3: TGCGCCAGCAGCCAAGCGACAGGGGGCATCACTGAAGCTTTCTTT.

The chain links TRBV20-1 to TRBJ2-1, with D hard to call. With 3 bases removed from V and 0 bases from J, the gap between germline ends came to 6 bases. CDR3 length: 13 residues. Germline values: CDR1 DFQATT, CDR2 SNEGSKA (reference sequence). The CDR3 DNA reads TGCAGTGCTAGCGGGTTCTCCTACAATGAGCAGTTCTTC. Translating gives CSASGFSYNEQFF.

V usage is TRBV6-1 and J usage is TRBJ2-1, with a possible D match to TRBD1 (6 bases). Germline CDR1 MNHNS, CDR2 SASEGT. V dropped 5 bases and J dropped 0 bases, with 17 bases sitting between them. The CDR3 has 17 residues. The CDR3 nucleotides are TGTGCCAGCAGTCAGGACCTGACAGGCAGCTCCTACAATGAGCAGTTCTTC. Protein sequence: CASSQDLTGSSYNEQFF.

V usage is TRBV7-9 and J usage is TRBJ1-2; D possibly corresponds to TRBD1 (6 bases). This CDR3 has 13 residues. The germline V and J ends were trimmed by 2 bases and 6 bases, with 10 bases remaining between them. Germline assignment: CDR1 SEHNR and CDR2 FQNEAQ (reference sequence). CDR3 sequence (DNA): TGTGCCAGCAGCTTAACAGGGTTAGATGGCTACACCTTC. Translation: CASSLTGLDGYTF.

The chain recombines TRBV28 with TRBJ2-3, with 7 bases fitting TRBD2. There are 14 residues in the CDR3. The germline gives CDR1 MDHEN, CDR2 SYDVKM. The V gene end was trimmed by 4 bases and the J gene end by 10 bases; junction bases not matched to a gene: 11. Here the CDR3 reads CASSSASGARAQYF. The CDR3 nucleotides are TGTGCCAGCAGTTCAGCCAGCGGGGCCCGGGCGCAGTATTTT.